This T cell receptor beta chain was captured by sequencing in a study of T cell responses to AZD1222 COVID-19 vaccine. Pooled together were second doses at about 4 or about 12 weeks. Profiled with immunoSEQ multiplex PCR; TCRdb holds only in-frame clones, not every one. The table has some 120,000 clones, roughly 88% seen once. V gave up 5 bases and J gave up 5 bases; unmatched junction bases: 10. The CDR3 is 15 residues long. Germline V CDR1 and CDR2: SGHVS, FQNEAQ. This clonotype was sampled from an adult who received the AZD1222 COVID-19 vaccine. The sequencing used peripheral blood, collected 28 days after the second AZD1222 dose. The chain links TRBV7-8 to TRBJ1-2; TRBD1 matches at 8 bases. CDR3 in amino acids: CASSNLQGAFYGYTF. The CDR3, as DNA: TGTGCCAGCAGCAACCTTCAGGGGGCCTTTTATGGCTACACCTTC.